This TCR beta chain derives from a study of T cell clonality in common variable immunodeficiency. Study-level points and caveats: Reportedly, TCR beta sequences from common variable immunodeficiency showed fewer deletions and N-nucleotide insertions.

V was clipped by 7 bases and J by 1 base, with 10 bases between them. The germline V gene has CDR1 SGHDT and CDR2 YYEEEE. CDR3 length equals 13 residues. The method was immunoSEQ multiplex PCR; TCRdb's version includes in-frame clones alone and lacks a portion of them. This record lists just over 25,000 clones, none seen once only, and the top ten clones contain more than 20%. This clone was seen ten or more times. What it binds is unknown. The DNA ends 3 residues before the CDR3 does, and the rest of the CDR3 is filled in from the germline J gene. The source is a human donor with common variable immunodeficiency. Sequenced: peripheral blood mononuclear cells. V usage is TRBV5-6 and J usage is TRBJ2-3; no firm D call. CDR3 DNA (partial): TGTGCCAGCCACACCATTCGCACAGATACG. This codes for CASHTIRTDT. The entire CDR3 protein reads CASHTIRTDTQYF.